The 28 T cell receptor beta chains below all came from one sample that was sequenced in a study of T-cell reconstitution after alpha-beta-depleted transplantation in children. The TCRbeta library incorporated unique molecular identifiers. Each CDR3 protein is one row after TCRdb ran MiXCR on the PCR reads. The profile covers hundreds of thousands of distinct CDR3 sequences, with roughly 17% appearing a single time and 0.85% to 1.3% taken by the ten largest. Sequencing used PBMCs from the stem cell graft donor, obtained from the stem cell graft. The receptors were sampled from a human donor who donated a stem cell graft to a child with acute myeloid leukemia.

This chain joins TRBV4-3 and TRBJ2-2; D unclear. Between the trimmed V and J ends, which lost 0 bases and 6 bases, there was a span of 11 bases. The CDR3 spans 15 residues. CDR1 LGHNA and CDR2 YSLEER come from the germline V gene. CDR3 DNA sequence: TGCGCCAGCAGCCAAGACCCGGGCAGCCCCGGGGAGCTGTTTTTT. Protein: CASSQDPGSPGELFF.

Points on this clonotype: A much bigger clone sits one base away, suggesting this may be a read error. CDR3 loop: CSIGSVSCYNEQFF. DNA for the CDR3: TGCAGTATAGGGAGCGTCAGCTGCTACAATGAGCAGTTCTTC. The chain carries TRBV29-1 and TRBJ2-1, with TRBD2 as a possible D gene (5 bases). CDR3 length equals 14 residues. Per the germline V gene, CDR1 is SQVTM and CDR2 is ANQGSEA.

This clonotype was counted at least ten times. The rearrangement links TRBV7-2 to TRBJ1-5; D gene unclear. The V end lost 5 bases, the J end lost 7 bases, and 12 bases lay between the germline ends. This CDR3 is 13 amino acids long. Germline values: CDR1 SGHTA, CDR2 FQGNSA. The CDR3 spells CASSLDTHQPQHF. CDR3 bases: TGTGCCAGCAGCCTAGACACTCACCAGCCCCAGCATTTT.

This clonotype was observed many times. The chain carries TRBV20-1 and TRBJ1-4, with no clear D. There are 14 residues in the CDR3. The V gene lost 7 bases and the J gene lost 2 bases, with 14 bases spanning the gap. The germline V gene encodes CDR1 DFQATT and CDR2 SNEGSKA (reference sequence). CDR3 loop: CSGVRRFTNEKLFF. The DNA of the CDR3 is TGCAGTGGGGTCAGGCGGTTCACTAATGAAAAACTGTTTTTT.

This clonotype was picked up a small number of times. The CDR3 spells CASSWAGTTYEQYF. CDR3 sequence (DNA): TGTGCCAGCAGTTGGGCCGGGACAACCTACGAGCAGTACTTC. The chain carries TRBV12-3 or TRBV12-4 and TRBJ2-7; weak D call: TRBD1 (6 bases). Trimming stripped 4 bases from V and 2 bases from J, with 12 bases between. CDR3 length equals 14 residues.

This clonotype occurred a few times. V is TRBV5-5 and J is TRBJ2-1; no firm D call. V was shortened by 0 bases and J by 4 bases, with 11 bases between the two germline ends. The CDR3 is 15 amino acids. From germline, CDR1 is SGHKS and CDR2 YYEKEE (reference sequence). The CDR3 region has the DNA TGTGCCAGCAGCTTGGGCCAGCCGATATACAATGAGCAGTTCTTC. Its protein is CASSLGQPIYNEQFF. Looking up the rest from reference TRBV5-5 and TRBJ2-1 gives the full variable domain: DAGVTQSPTHLIKTRGQQVTLRCSPISGHKSVSWYQQVLGQGPQFIFQYYEKEERGRGNFPDRFSARQFPNYSSELNVNALLLGDSALYLCASSLGQPIYNEQFFGPGTRLTVL.

V gene TRBV7-2 combines with J gene TRBJ2-7; tentative D call: TRBD2 (6 bases). CDR3 size: 15 residues. The V end lost 5 bases, the J end lost 3 bases, and 17 bases lay between the germline ends. CDR1 and CDR2 (germline): SGHTA, FQGNSA. CDR3 nucleotide sequence: TGTGCCAGCAGCCCTGGGACTTTAACGTTCTACGAGCAGTACTTC. This encodes CASSPGTLTFYEQYF.

Many counts were recorded for this clonotype. The CDR3 region is CASSLGTAGELFF. The CDR3, as DNA: TGTGCCAGCAGTTTAGGGACAGCTGGGGAGCTGTTTTTT. This sequence joins TRBV12-3 or TRBV12-4 and TRBJ2-2; tentative D call: TRBD1 (6 bases). This CDR3 comprises 13 residues. Trimming took off 1 base at V and 8 bases at J, with 8 bases between the two ends.

This clonotype was picked up many times. The CDR3 is CSAREGSHTQYF. The CDR3 DNA reads TGCAGTGCTAGAGAGGGCAGCCATACGCAGTATTTT. V is TRBV20-1 and J is TRBJ2-3; D remains unclear. This CDR3 region has 12 residues. Trimming removed 0 bases at V and 7 bases at J, with 8 bases between. Looked up from germline, CDR1 is DFQATT and CDR2 is SNEGSKA (reference sequence).

This clonotype was seen more than once but under ten times. The CDR3 sequence is CSARDLGKGATANTEAFF. In nucleotides, the CDR3 is TGCAGTGCTAGAGATTTGGGAAAGGGGGCGACGGCGAACACTGAAGCTTTCTTT. This sequence joins TRBV20-1 and TRBJ1-1; the match to TRBD1 covers 7 bases. V lost 0 bases and J lost 1; bases outside the gene matches: 14. CDR3 length: 18 amino acids. Per the germline V gene, CDR1 is DFQATT and CDR2 is SNEGSKA (reference sequence).

Concerning this clonotype itself: Germline is not matched at one junction end, which may reflect a read error. The J gene is TRBJ1-5, the V gene TRBV24-1, with D unclear. The CDR3 extends over 16 amino acids. In germline, CDR1 is KGHDR, CDR2 SFDVKD. CDR3 nucleotide sequence: TGTGCCACCAGTGGGACGGACCATACTAGCGATCAGCCCCAGCATTTT. This gives the protein CATSGTDHTSDQPQHF.

This clonotype was observed a handful of times. The chain employs TRBV7-2 and TRBJ1-2; no reliable D call. Trimming left V 0 bases short and J 7 bases short, with 18 bases between. This CDR3 is 16 amino acids long. CDR1 and CDR2 (germline): SGHTA, FQGNSA. The CDR3 loop reads CASSLALQASLGGYTF. In DNA, the CDR3 is TGTGCCAGCAGCTTAGCCTTACAAGCGTCACTAGGTGGCTACACCTTC. Supplemented by reference TRBV7-2 and TRBJ1-2, the full variable domain reads GAGVSQSPSNKVTEKGKDVELRCDPISGHTALYWYRQSLGQGLEFLIYFQGNSAPDKSGLPSDRFSAERTGGSVSTLTIQRTQQEDSAVYLCASSLALQASLGGYTFGSGTRLTVV.

The chain uses TRBV5-6 and TRBJ1-1, with a tentative D call TRBD1 (6 bases). The V and J ends lost 2 bases and 2 bases respectively, with 10 bases between them. CDR1 is SGHDT, CDR2 YYEEEE, per germline. The CDR3 sequence is 14 residues long. CDR3 DNA: TGTGCCAGCAGCTTTCCCAGGGGAAACACTGAAGCTTTCTTT. Its translation is CASSFPRGNTEAFF.

In the case of this clonotype: A single base separates this from a much larger clone, so it may be a read error. V is TRBV5-1 and J is TRBJ2-7; D is ambiguous. V lost 1 base and J 0 bases, leaving 14 bases between the germline ends. Germline values: CDR1 SGHRS, CDR2 YFSETQ. This CDR3 is built from 16 residues. The CDR3 bases are TGCGCCAGCAGCTTGAAGGTGAAGGGCAGCTCCTACGAGCAGTACTTC. Translated: CASSLKVKGSSYEQYF.

This clonotype was found many times. The CDR3 nucleotides are TGCAGTGCACAGGACCGGAGGATGTTGAGTCAAGAGACCCAGTACTTC. Protein: CSAQDRRMLSQETQYF. V is TRBV20-1 and J is TRBJ2-5; D could derive from TRBD1 or TRBD2 (5 bases each). V gave up 6 bases and J gave up 2 bases, with 22 bases separating them. This CDR3 spans 16 amino acids. The germline V gene has CDR1 DFQATT and CDR2 SNEGSKA (reference sequence).

This clonotype was recorded many times. The genes are TRBV20-1 and TRBJ1-5; TRBD1 might be the D (6 bases). Deletions cut 3 bases from V and 1 base from J, with 19 bases between. Germline assignment: CDR1 DFQATT and CDR2 SNEGSKA (reference sequence). The CDR3 totals 17 residues. This CDR3 reads CSASPKKGVSSNQPQHF. Written as DNA, the CDR3 is TGCAGTGCTAGCCCAAAGAAGGGGGTGTCGAGCAATCAGCCCCAGCATTTT.

This clonotype has ten or more counts. The V and J genes are TRBV20-1 and TRBJ1-1; D call uncertain. The CDR3 is made up of 12 amino acids. The V end lost 1 base, the J end lost 1 base, and 4 bases lay between the germline ends. Germline lookup yields CDR1 DFQATT and CDR2 SNEGSKA (reference sequence). The CDR3 nucleotides are TGCAGTGCTAGAGTGAAGAACACTGAAGCTTTCTTT. Amino acids: CSARVKNTEAFF.

CDR3 region: CSARDGAGGTYNYGYTF. CDR3 DNA sequence: TGCAGTGCTAGAGATGGGGCAGGGGGAACCTATAACTATGGCTACACCTTC. V gene TRBV20-1 combines with J gene TRBJ1-2, with 7 bases lining up with TRBD1. Germline-derived CDR1 and CDR2 are DFQATT and SNEGSKA (reference sequence). V shed 0 bases and J 1 base; nucleotides not matched to a gene: 11. The CDR3 loop spans 17 amino acids.

This clonotype appeared a few times. The rearrangement joins TRBV12-3 or TRBV12-4 to TRBJ1-6; 9 bases are shared with TRBD1. Unmatched junction bases numbered 13, after V lost 6 bases and J lost 10 bases. The CDR3 is made up of 16 amino acids. For the CDR3, the DNA is TGTGCCAGCAGGCAACCCCGGACAGGGGCGGGATCACCCCTCCACTTT. Amino acid sequence: CASRQPRTGAGSPLHF.

This clonotype was observed many times. The chain uses TRBV5-1 and TRBJ1-4, with D perhaps matching TRBD1 (6 bases). V gave up 2 bases and J gave up 7 bases, with 9 bases separating them. This CDR3 is 13 amino acids long. CDR1 and CDR2 (germline): SGHRS, YFSETQ. The CDR3 loop is CASSFTGFEKLFF. The CDR3 DNA is TGCGCCAGCAGCTTTACAGGGTTTGAAAAACTGTTTTTT.

The sample holds many counts of this clonotype. V and J are TRBV24-1 and TRBJ2-1; TRBD2 might be the D (5 bases). Trimming stripped 4 bases from V and 8 bases from J, with 14 bases between. This CDR3 region has 14 residues. Per germline, CDR1 KGHDR and CDR2 SFDVKD. The DNA for the CDR3 is TGTGCCACCAGTGAAGTCAGTGGGAGCTATGAGCAGTTCTTC. Translation: CATSEVSGSYEQFF.

This clonotype was observed a handful of times. The V gene is TRBV6-5, the J gene TRBJ2-1; 7 bases fit TRBD1. Trimming cost V 4 bases and J 7 bases; bases outside gene matches: 4. This CDR3 is 13 amino acids long. Germline V gene data show CDR1 as MNHEY and CDR2 as SVGAGI. The CDR3 spells CASSLQQGNEQFF. CDR3 DNA sequence: TGTGCCAGCAGTTTGCAACAGGGGAATGAGCAGTTCTTC.

The chain carries TRBV7-8 and TRBJ2-2; no clear D. The CDR3 length is 14 residues. Germline values: CDR1 SGHVS, CDR2 FQNEAQ. Trimming stripped 7 bases from V and 0 bases from J, with 9 bases between. CDR3: CASIHLANTGELFF. The CDR3 nucleotides are TGTGCCAGCATCCACCTGGCGAACACCGGGGAGCTGTTTTTT.

This clonotype appeared a few times. This rearrangement joins TRBV12-3 or TRBV12-4 to TRBJ2-1; the D is unclear. V lost 7 bases to trimming and J lost 2 bases, with 18 bases between them. The CDR3 consists of 16 residues. CDR3 bases: TGTGCCAGCACCCTTCCAGACTCCAGGACCTACAATGAGCAGTTCTTC. Translating gives CASTLPDSRTYNEQFF.

This clonotype has at least ten counts. The genes are TRBV20-1 and TRBJ2-4; either TRBD1 or TRBD2 may supply D (5 bases each). V lost 2 bases, J lost 0 bases, and 14 bases lay in between. CDR3 length: 16 residues. CDR1 DFQATT and CDR2 SNEGSKA come from the germline V gene (reference sequence). CDR3 nucleotides: TGCAGTGCTAGACCCCTGGGGGTTCTAGCCAAAAACATTCAGTACTTC. Translated, it gives CSARPLGVLAKNIQYF.

Ten or more counts support this clonotype. CDR3 coding DNA: TGCAGTGCCGTCTCAGAAAGACAGGGAGTGACCCAGTACTTC. Translating it yields CSAVSERQGVTQYF. The rearrangement links TRBV20-1 to TRBJ2-5, with TRBD1 identical over 7 bases. V was clipped by 6 bases and J by 7 bases; unmatched bases: 14. There are 14 residues in the CDR3. Germline V gene lookup returns CDR1 DFQATT and CDR2 SNEGSKA (reference sequence).

The chain is built from TRBV28 and TRBJ2-3; D is undetermined. V dropped 3 bases and J dropped 4 bases, with 20 bases sitting between them. The CDR3 runs to 17 residues. Germline CDR1 reads MDHEN; CDR2 reads SYDVKM. CDR3 protein: CASSFDGPPALADTQYF. The CDR3 DNA reads as TGTGCCAGCAGTTTCGACGGACCCCCGGCCTTAGCAGATACGCAGTATTTT.

This clonotype was detected a few times. CDR3 in amino acids: CATSDFRGSEETQYF. The CDR3 nucleotides are TGTGCCACCAGTGATTTTAGAGGGAGCGAGGAGACCCAGTACTTC. The chain combines TRBV24-1 with TRBJ2-5; the D gene is possibly TRBD2 (5 bases). The CDR3 totals 15 residues. V lost 1 base and J lost 5, with 13 bases in between. Germline V gives CDR1 KGHDR, CDR2 SFDVKD.